This section outlines one T cell receptor beta chain sequence together with its context. Its specificity is unknown. The protocol was immunoSEQ multiplex PCR, while the TCRdb copy is restricted to in-frame clones and leaves out a portion. The data contain about 45,000 clones, 80% to 85% of them singletons. Time point reported: recipient sample about 28 days before transplant, after cytoreduction. The entry originates in a study of T cell clonotyping in hematopoietic cell transplantation. Study-level information: Recipient samples before transplant were obtained post-cytoreduction.

Study-level results: After transplant, recipient diversity fell while pathologically expanded clonotypes grew through day 180.

The germline V gene has CDR1 KGHSH and CDR2 LQKENI. There are 17 residues in the CDR3. V trimming: 2 bases; J trimming: 5 bases; junction bases outside the gene matches: 12. The sequences come from peripheral blood mononuclear cells, collected before stem cell transplant. The chain carries TRBV18 and TRBJ1-3; 7 nucleotides align to TRBD1. This receptor was identified in a man aged 55 to 70 with myelodysplastic syndrome. Some clones in this sample may be carry-over from other donors' samples. The CDR3 spells CASSPSPQGGNRNTIYF. Written as DNA, the CDR3 is TGTGCCAGCTCACCATCACCTCAGGGGGGAAATCGAAACACCATATATTTT.